The clone carrying this T cell receptor beta chain turned up a few times. No antigen is known for it. CDR1 SEHNR and CDR2 FQNEAQ come from the germline V gene (reference sequence). With 2 bases removed from V and 0 bases from J, the gap between germline ends came to 7 bases. The CDR3 consists of 14 residues. Original methodology: Across samples, TCR counts had a median of approximately 100,000 and ranged from about 23,224 to 700,000. TCRdb redid the calling of the RACE reads with MiXCR, one entry per CDR3 protein. The V and J calls were not made by the authors but by TCRdb's processing. The data hold around 42,000 distinct CDR3 sequences, with 9.5% to 10% observed a single time. Noted time point: patch test 2, 6 weeks after DPC sensitization. Regarding treatment: therapeutic diphenylcyclopropenone sensitization with weekly scalp DPC. The authors extracted total RNA from unfractionated whole blood. The entry originates in a study of human T cells and chemical hapten exposure. As for the study in general: The sensitizer, 2% DPC, was used on roughly 2 cm by roughly 2 cm of upper inner arm skin. Whole-study findings and limits: Counts of expanded TCRs at PT1 were positively correlated with patch test score. Because all patients had alopecia, their immune responses might differ from healthy ones.

V is TRBV7-9 and J is TRBJ2-5; D ambiguous. The input for sequencing was whole blood, taken in connection with sensitization to the hapten diphenylcyclopropenone (DPC). The TCR comes from a woman aged 25-40 years with alopecia areata. Some clones in this sample may be carry-over from other donors' samples. In DNA, the CDR3 is TGTGCCAGCAGCTTAAGCAGAGACCAAGAGACCCAGTACTTC. This codes for CASSLSRDQETQYF. Supplemented by reference TRBV7-9 and TRBJ2-5, the full variable domain reads DTGVSQNPRHKITKRGQNVTFRCDPISEHNRLYWYRQTLGQGPEFLTYFQNEAQLEKSRLLSDRFSAERPKGSFSTLEIQRTEQGDSAMYLCASSLSRDQETQYFGPGTRLLVL.